This T cell receptor beta chain appears in the sequencing data of a study of cytomegalovirus exposure and HLA in healthy donors. General study points: Altogether, about 160 TCR beta chains were recorded as cytomegalovirus-associated. A few CMV-associated chains were confirmed in vitro to be specific for CMV antigens.

60 Vbeta and 13 Jbeta primers were used in PCR. Study processing details: Tens of millions of unique TCR beta chains, roughly 11 million of them shared, were counted by a later analysis. Sequencing used immunoSEQ multiplex PCR; TCRdb keeps in-frame clones, though not all of them. V and J calls plus clone size are reproduced from that table; the DNA served to infer D and trimming. Counted here are under 200,000 clones, over 60% occurring once; the ten biggest clones make up under 3%. In the case of this clone: Its antigen is unknown. One junction end does not reproduce the germline sequence, and a read error may be involved.

The germline V gene encodes CDR1 SSHAT and CDR2 FNYEAQ (reference sequence). CDR3 length: 16 residues. Sequencing was carried out using PBMCs. This TCR came from a woman between 50 and 59 years old in good health and CMV-seronegative. The rearrangement uses TRBV7-7 and TRBJ2-5; 9 nucleotides match TRBD2. In nucleotides, the CDR3 is TGTGCTAGCAGCAAGGGGGGGCTAGCGGGAAAAGAGACCCAGTACTTC. It codes for CASSKGGLAGKETQYF.